These 26 T cell receptor beta chains came from one sample sequenced in a study of blood T cell repertoires in COVID-19. Libraries were prepared by immunoSEQ multiplex PCR; TCRdb keeps only in-frame clonotypes and omits some of them. The sample holds 150,000 to 200,000 clones; around 85% are singletons and the top ten take approximately 11%. Sequences were obtained from peripheral blood. These receptors were collected from a man in his 60s with active or convalescent COVID-19.

This sequence joins TRBV3-1 (or the pseudogene TRBV3-2) and TRBJ2-5; 12 bases line up with TRBD1. The CDR3 contains 16 residues. The J segment lost 5 bases and the V segment lost 0 bases, leaving 4 bases of the junction unmatched. From germline, CDR1 is LGHDT and CDR2 YNNKEL (reference sequence). CDR3 residues: CASSQEGQGARETQYF. The DNA for the CDR3 is TGTGCCAGCAGCCAAGAGGGACAGGGGGCAAGGGAGACCCAGTACTTC.

This chain connects TRBV7-3 to TRBJ2-2, with a tentative D call TRBD2 (5 bases). The V end lost 5 bases, the J end lost 1 base, and 14 bases lay between the germline ends. CDR1 is SGHTA and CDR2 is FQGTGA in the germline V gene. The CDR3 runs to 16 residues. The CDR3 loop reads CASSPRASLNTGELFF. The CDR3 DNA follows: TGTGCCAGCAGCCCGCGGGCTTCGCTGAACACCGGGGAGCTGTTTTTT. Supplemented by reference TRBV7-3 and TRBJ2-2, the full variable domain reads GAGVSQTPSNKVTEKGKYVELRCDPISGHTALYWYRQSLGQGPEFLIYFQGTGAADDSGLPNDRFFAVRPEGSVSTLKIQRTERGDSAVYLCASSPRASLNTGELFFGEGSRLTVL.

The V gene is TRBV5-6, the J gene TRBJ2-5, with 9 positions matching TRBD2. Trimming removed 1 base from V and 3 bases from J; junction bases left unmatched: 13. The CDR3 runs to 18 residues. The germline gives CDR1 SGHDT, CDR2 YYEEEE. The CDR3 bases are TGTGCCAGCAGCTTGTTGGTAGCGGGGGTACGATTGGAAGAGACCCAGTACTTC. Protein: CASSLLVAGVRLEETQYF. Full variable domain (remainder filled in from reference TRBV5-6 and TRBJ2-5): DAGVTQSPTHLIKTRGQQVTLRCSPKSGHDTVSWYQQALGQGPQFIFQYYEEEERQRGNFPDRFSGHQFPNYSSELNVNALLLGDSALYLCASSLLVAGVRLEETQYFGPGTRLLVL.

This clone has more than one count but fewer than ten. The rearrangement uses TRBV12-3 or TRBV12-4 and TRBJ2-7; D is perhaps TRBD1 (6 bases). CDR3 length equals 13 residues. Trimming took 1 base from V and 6 from J, leaving 10 bases between them. The CDR3 region has the DNA TGTGCCAGCAGTTTAGGGACAGAGGCCGAGCAGTACTTC. This encodes CASSLGTEAEQYF.

This clone was detected only a few times. The chain joins TRBV2 to TRBJ2-3; TRBD2 matches 12 bases. CDR3 size: 17 residues. Germline V gene sequence: CDR1 SNHLY, CDR2 FYNNEI. The J segment lost 1 base and the V segment lost 6 bases, leaving 8 bases of the junction unmatched. The CDR3 DNA reads TGTGCCAGCAGCACTAGCGGGAGGAAGTGGGGCACAGATACGCAGTATTTT. Translated: CASSTSGRKWGTDTQYF.

This chain uses TRBV6-5 with TRBJ1-6, with TRBD1 matching over 8 bases. The germline V gene encodes CDR1 MNHEY and CDR2 SVGAGI. J lost 6 bases, V lost 6 bases, and 4 bases had no gene match. CDR3 length: 14 residues. CDR3 region: CASRTQGVNSPLHF. CDR3 nucleotides: TGTGCCAGCAGAACACAGGGGGTTAATTCACCCCTCCACTTT.

The chain has TRBV6-5 and TRBJ2-5; the match to TRBD1 covers 7 bases. The CDR3 runs 14 residues. Trimming took 0 bases from V and 4 from J; bases not matched to a gene: 2. The germline gives CDR1 MNHEY, CDR2 SVGAGI. The chain's CDR3 is CASSYSAGGETQYF. The CDR3 bases are TGTGCCAGCAGTTACTCGGCAGGGGGAGAGACCCAGTACTTC.

The gene calls are TRBV29-1 and TRBJ2-7, with D perhaps matching TRBD2 (5 bases). The CDR3 runs to 12 residues. Trimming left V 6 bases short and J 5 bases short, with 14 bases between. Germline values: CDR1 SQVTM, CDR2 ANQGSEA. In DNA form, the CDR3 reads TGCAGCGTGCTCGGGGTTACCGACGAGCAGTACTTC. Translated, it gives CSVLGVTDEQYF.

To note about this clone: The same CDR3 also results from other DNA sequences found in this sample. This chain uses TRBV2 with TRBJ2-7; possible D gene TRBD1, 7 bases. V lost 5 bases and J lost 4, with 9 bases in between. The CDR3 is 12 residues long. Germline-derived CDR1 and CDR2 are SNHLY and FYNNEI. In DNA form, the CDR3 reads TGTGCCAGCAGTCAGGGGGGATACGAGCAGTACTTC. Protein product: CASSQGGYEQYF.

This clone was found a few times. The chain is built from TRBV5-1 and TRBJ1-1; 7 nucleotides line up with TRBD1. Germline lookup yields CDR1 SGHRS and CDR2 YFSETQ. Trimming cost V 4 bases and J 5 bases; bases outside gene matches: 11. CDR3 length equals 15 residues. The CDR3 DNA follows: TGCGCCAGCAGCCGGCAGGGGACAGCCCAGACTGAAGCTTTCTTT. Encoded protein: CASSRQGTAQTEAFF. The variable domain in full, with the rest retrieved from reference TRBV5-1 and TRBJ1-1, is KAGVTQTPRYLIKTRGQQVTLSCSPISGHRSVSWYQQTPGQGLQFLFEYFSETQRNKGNFPGRFSGRQFSNSRSEMNVSTLELGDSALYLCASSRQGTAQTEAFFGQGTRLTVV.

The genes are TRBV6-2 or TRBV6-3 and TRBJ2-5; possible D gene TRBD2, 7 bases. Looked up from germline, CDR1 is MNHEY and CDR2 is SVGEGT. Trimming left V 2 bases short and J 4 bases short, with 17 bases between. The CDR3 runs 16 residues. The CDR3 coding sequence is TGTGCCAGCAGTTACGGGGAGGGACATCGGGGAGAGACCCAGTACTTC. Protein sequence: CASSYGEGHRGETQYF.

This clone was observed a few times. The chain joins TRBV3-1 (or the pseudogene TRBV3-2) to TRBJ1-2; 9 bases align to TRBD1. In germline, CDR1 is LGHDT, CDR2 YNNKEL (reference sequence). The CDR3 totals 16 residues. The V gene end was trimmed by 3 bases and the J gene end by 3 bases; junction bases not matched to a gene: 8. CDR3 residues: CASSHGTGILDYGYTF. The CDR3 coding sequence is TGTGCCAGCAGCCATGGGACAGGGATTCTGGACTATGGCTACACCTTC.

This chain uses TRBV20-1 with TRBJ2-1; possibly TRBD2 for D (6 bases). The CDR3 covers 15 residues. Germline CDR1 and CDR2: DFQATT and SNEGSKA (reference sequence). V was shortened by 3 bases and J by 6 bases, with 18 bases between the two germline ends. The CDR3 here is CSASLPQTTSNEQFF. CDR3 in DNA: TGCAGTGCTAGTCTCCCTCAAACGACTAGCAATGAGCAGTTCTTC.

This chain links TRBV7-2 with TRBJ2-1; D is unresolved. CDR1 SGHTA and CDR2 FQGNSA come from the germline V gene. V shed 6 bases and J shed 6 bases, with 21 bases lying between them. The CDR3 is 16 amino acids. The CDR3 region is CASRPPALLSVNEQFF. DNA of the CDR3: TGTGCCAGCAGGCCTCCTGCTTTGCTTTCGGTCAATGAGCAGTTCTTC.

The gene calls are TRBV7-8 and TRBJ1-6, with TRBD1 as a possible D gene (6 bases). Germline lookup yields CDR1 SGHVS and CDR2 FQNEAQ. The CDR3 runs 16 residues. V dropped 5 bases and J dropped 5 bases, with 16 bases sitting between them. The CDR3 bases are TGTGCCAGCAGCATCCTATGGGACACAGATAATTCACCCCTCCACTTT. This sequence encodes CASSILWDTDNSPLHF.

The V call is TRBV6-5, the J call TRBJ1-2; no reliable D call. Trimming took 0 bases from V and 4 from J, leaving 12 bases between them. There are 15 residues in the CDR3. Germline CDR1 MNHEY, CDR2 SVGAGI. In nucleotides, the CDR3 is TGTGCCAGCAGTTACTCTGGGCGGGCAGTCTATGGCTACACCTTC. Its protein product is CASSYSGRAVYGYTF.

This chain links TRBV6-1 with TRBJ1-6; TRBD1 is a possible D gene (6 bases). The germline CDR1 and CDR2 sequences are MNHNS and SASEGT. The length of the CDR3 is 15 residues. Trimming took 3 bases from V and 2 from J, leaving 8 bases between them. This CDR3 reads CASSDRGAYNSPLHF. CDR3 nucleotide sequence: TGTGCCAGCAGTGACAGGGGTGCCTATAATTCACCCCTCCACTTT.

The CDR3 loop is CASTRDGGLNTGELFF. Here the CDR3 DNA reads TGTGCCAGCACTCGCGACGGGGGATTGAACACCGGGGAGCTGTTTTTT. This rearrangement joins TRBV6-4 to TRBJ2-2; TRBD2 is a possible D gene (6 bases). The germline CDR1 and CDR2 sequences are MRHNA and SNTAGT. The CDR3 runs 16 residues. Trimming left V 7 bases short and J 1 base short, with 16 bases between.

The J gene is TRBJ1-5, the V gene TRBV15, with a weak D call TRBD1 (6 bases). Germline V lookup: CDR1 LNHNV, CDR2 YYDKDF (reference sequence). The CDR3 loop spans 14 amino acids. V lost 8 bases and J 2 bases, leaving 13 bases between the germline ends. This chain's CDR3 is CATATGMGNQPQHF. CDR3 in DNA: TGTGCCACCGCAACAGGGATGGGCAATCAGCCCCAGCATTTT.

J is TRBJ2-5 and V is TRBV5-4, with 9 positions matching TRBD2. There are 15 residues in the CDR3. V lost 5 bases to trimming and J lost 4 bases; unmatched junction nucleotides: 9. The V gene's germline CDR1 is SGHNT and CDR2 YYREEE (reference sequence). DNA of the CDR3: TGTGCCAGCAGGACGGAGCGGGGGGCCCGAGAGACCCAGTACTTC. It codes for CASRTERGARETQYF.

This chain links TRBV6-5 with TRBJ1-1; 7 bases are a match to TRBD1. With V trimmed by 5 bases and J by 1 base, 7 bases remained unmatched. Germline-derived CDR1 and CDR2 are MNHEY and SVGAGI. CDR3 size: 15 residues. CDR3 sequence (DNA): TGTGCCAGCAGTCAGAAGGGACAGAAGAACACTGAAGCTTTCTTT. This codes for CASSQKGQKNTEAFF.

This clone is medium-sized by share. This chain joins TRBV4-1 and TRBJ1-2, with a tentative D call TRBD1 (5 bases). V gave up 3 bases and J gave up 4 bases, with 12 bases separating them. CDR3 length: 14 amino acids. Germline V gene sequence: CDR1 MGHRA, CDR2 YSYEKL. CDR3 region: CASSQDRGIYGYTF. CDR3 DNA sequence: TGCGCCAGCAGCCAGGACCGGGGGATCTATGGCTACACCTTC.

CDR3 sequence: CASRSGTGVQPQHF. The CDR3 nucleotides read TGTGCCAGCAGATCCGGGACAGGCGTTCAGCCCCAGCATTTT. The chain recombines TRBV2 with TRBJ1-5; 8 bases are a match to TRBD1. The CDR3 totals 14 residues. Germline CDR1 SNHLY, CDR2 FYNNEI. Unmatched junction bases numbered 7, after V lost 6 bases and J lost 6 bases. The complete variable domain, with remaining parts taken from reference TRBV2 and TRBJ1-5, reads EPEVTQTPSHQVTQMGQEVILRCVPISNHLYFYWYRQILGQKVEFLVSFYNNEISEKSEIFDDQFSVERPDGSNFTLKIRSTKLEDSAMYFCASRSGTGVQPQHFGDGTRLSIL.

This sequence joins TRBV19 and TRBJ2-6; D call uncertain. The length of the CDR3 is 13 residues. Germline-derived CDR1 and CDR2 are LNHDA and SQIVND (reference sequence). The V and J ends lost 7 bases and 4 bases respectively, with 8 bases between them. The CDR3 bases are TGTGCCAGTATCAGGTCCGGGGCCAACGTCCTGACTTTC. Protein: CASIRSGANVLTF.

The rearrangement links TRBV6-1 to TRBJ1-2; 8 bases fit TRBD1. Trimming took 1 base from V and 6 from J; bases not matched to a gene: 13. Germline CDR1 reads MNHNS; CDR2 reads SASEGT. This CDR3 spans 17 amino acids. Here the CDR3 DNA reads TGTGCCAGCAGTGAAGAAGCCAGGGGGCGCGTAACGGATGGCTACACCTTC. It yields the protein CASSEEARGRVTDGYTF.

The rearrangement uses TRBV3-1 (or the pseudogene TRBV3-2) and TRBJ1-6, with TRBD1 matching over 9 bases. V lost 3 bases and J lost 8; bases outside the gene matches: 5. CDR3 size: 15 residues. Germline V gene data show CDR1 as LGHDT and CDR2 as YNNKEL (reference sequence). The CDR3 bases are TGTGCCAGCAGCCAGACTACAGGGGGCTATTCACCCCTCCACTTT. This gives the protein CASSQTTGGYSPLHF.